This is a list of T cell receptor beta chains from one sample in a study of blood T cell repertoires in COVID-19. The data were produced by immunoSEQ multiplex PCR, yet TCRdb's version contains in-frame clones alone and is incomplete. This sample has roughly 150,000 clones, with approximately 93% found just once. Specimen: peripheral blood. These receptors all stem from a woman aged 55 to 70 with COVID-19, enrolled during active disease. The CDR3 runs from the conserved cysteine through the conserved F or W. A D gene is named only where the DNA matches it firmly.

>TRBV9|15|TRBD2
CASSVGERGLGELFF
>TRBV9|16|.
CASSSKGQYSGNTIYF
>TRBV19|15|.
CASSIAAGTYGGYTF
>TRBV2|12|.
CASTTDNYGYTF
>TRBV7-2|16|TRBD1
CASSLIQGQAKNIQYF
>TRBV2|15|.
CASSDAETVLYGYTF
>TRBV3-1/TRBV3-2|16|TRBD1
CASSQDETGDQETQYF
>TRBV11-3|15|.
CASSLSGAGANVLTF
>TRBV3-1/TRBV3-2|20|TRBD1
CASSPGQRLTGAYPGNTIYF
>TRBV19|14|.
CASTQGMNTGELFF
>TRBV7-8|15|.
CASSLVVQGTDTQYF
>TRBV10-2|17|.
CASIRPTPDWSNQPQHF
>TRBV20-1|15|TRBD2
CSASFGLAVSYEQYF
>TRBV19|15|TRBD1
CASRPGQLYNSPLHF
>TRBV6-2/TRBV6-3|17|TRBD1
CASSYSSGTGEGYGYTF
>TRBV7-9|11|.
CASSLTDTIYF
>TRBV6-5|15|.
CASTIRGGVDTEAFF
>TRBV19|13|.
CASSISGTNEQFF
>TRBV11-2|16|TRBD1
CASSSRRGPGYNEQFF
>TRBV7-8|18|TRBD1
CASSLRGQGGGRRYEQYF
>TRBV5-4|17|.
CASTRGGASSYNSPLHF
>TRBV21-1|15|.
CASSKGEAGNQPQHF
>TRBV19|15|TRBD1
CATHNPGGRSTEAFF
>TRBV25-1|15|.
CASSPTSGRATEAFF
>TRBV2|13|.
CASSAEGGYGYTF
>TRBV30|14|TRBD1
CAWSGGQGSSPLHF
>TRBV5-1|15|.
CASSPNGQSNQPQHF